What follows are 3 T cell receptor beta chains derived from one specimen sequenced in a study of T cell responses to AZD1222 COVID-19 vaccine. Profiled with immunoSEQ multiplex PCR; TCRdb holds only in-frame clones, not every one. Seen here are about 110,000 clones, approximately 90% observed once, and the top ten hold approximately 7.9%. The source material was peripheral blood, sampled on day 0 of AZD1222 vaccination. These TCRs come from an adult in good health.

V gene TRBV6-2 or TRBV6-3 combines with J gene TRBJ2-7, with 9 positions matching TRBD2. This CDR3 has 15 residues. Trimming removed 3 bases from V and 3 bases from J; junction bases left unmatched: 6. Germline values: CDR1 MNHEY, CDR2 SVGEGT. In DNA, the CDR3 is TGTGCCAGCAGTTATGATAGCGGGGGCCTCTACGAGCAGTACTTC. Encoded protein: CASSYDSGGLYEQYF.

The chain links TRBV3-1 (or the pseudogene TRBV3-2) to TRBJ2-1, with 7 bases that match TRBD2. This CDR3 is 16 amino acids long. CDR1 is LGHDT and CDR2 is YNNKEL in the germline V gene (reference sequence). After removal of 1 base from V and 7 bases from J, the junction contained 10 bases not matched to a gene. The CDR3 loop is CASSQGLAGVQNEQFF. DNA of the CDR3: TGTGCCAGCAGCCAAGGTCTCGCGGGAGTACAGAATGAGCAGTTCTTC.

V gene TRBV9 combines with J gene TRBJ2-3, with TRBD1 matching over 7 bases. With V trimmed by 0 bases and J by 2 bases, 9 bases remained unmatched. The CDR3 sequence is 17 residues long. Germline-derived CDR1 and CDR2 are SGDLS and YYNGEE. This CDR3 reads CASSVATQGIHTDTQYF. In DNA, the CDR3 is TGTGCCAGCAGCGTAGCTACACAGGGGATCCACACAGATACGCAGTATTTT.